Listed here are 20 T cell receptor beta chains from one sample, sequenced in a study of Graves' ophthalmopathy and Graves' hyperthyroidism. Amplification of TCR beta CDR3 regions used RNA transcripts. HTBI primers served in a first-round RT-PCR, which a second-round multiplex PCR followed. TCRdb re-called the multiplex PCR reads through MiXCR, storing one row per CDR3 protein. The sample records hundreds of thousands of distinct CDR3 sequences, about 20% being singletons. Sequenced input: peripheral blood. These receptors all stem from a young woman with stable Graves' hyperthyroidism. Some clones in this sample may be carry-over from other donors' samples.

The rearrangement joins TRBV24-1 to TRBJ1-5, with D perhaps TRBD1 (5 bases). The V gene lost 5 bases and the J gene lost 2 bases, with 12 bases spanning the gap. Per the germline V gene, CDR1 is KGHDR and CDR2 is SFDVKD. The CDR3 loop spans 15 amino acids. DNA of the CDR3: TGTGCCACCAGTGGGGCAGGGAGAGGCAATCAGCCCCAGCATTTT. It translates to CATSGAGRGNQPQHF.

This clonotype was recorded only once. The chain is built from TRBV29-1 and TRBJ2-7, with TRBD2 identical over 9 bases. The CDR3 has 13 residues. The germline gives CDR1 SQVTM, CDR2 ANQGSEA. The junction had 7 bases not matched to a gene; V was cut back by 6 bases and J by 4 bases. The CDR3 protein is CSVPASGAYEQYF. The CDR3 nucleotides read TGCAGCGTCCCTGCTAGCGGGGCATACGAGCAGTACTTC.

V and J are TRBV30 and TRBJ1-2, with unresolved D. The CDR3 is 13 residues long. CDR1 and CDR2 (germline): GTSNPN, SVGIG (reference sequence). Trimming took 0 bases from V and 4 from J, leaving 9 bases between them. The DNA for the CDR3 is TGTGCCTGGAGTGTGGGATCGGTCTATGGCTACACCTTC. Translating it yields CAWSVGSVYGYTF.

This clonotype has more than one count but fewer than ten. J is TRBJ2-5 and V is TRBV12-3 or TRBV12-4, with unresolved D. This CDR3 has 12 amino acids. The V gene lost 7 bases and the J gene lost 4 bases, with 10 bases spanning the gap. The CDR3 sequence is CASNSGRETQYF. In DNA, the CDR3 is TGTGCCAGCAACTCTGGGCGAGAGACCCAGTACTTC.

The genes are TRBV6-1 and TRBJ2-7; perhaps TRBD2 as D (6 bases). The V end was cut by 1 base, the J end by 0 bases, with 10 bases between. This CDR3 has 15 amino acids. Germline CDR1 and CDR2: MNHNS and SASEGT. CDR3 residues: CASSEEEGSSYEQYF. In DNA, the CDR3 is TGTGCCAGCAGTGAAGAGGAGGGGTCCTCCTACGAGCAGTACTTC.

The chain uses TRBV19 and TRBJ1-2, with 12 bases fitting TRBD1. Germline V gene lookup returns CDR1 LNHDA and CDR2 SQIVND (reference sequence). V gave up 7 bases and J gave up 3 bases; unmatched junction bases: 9. CDR3 size: 16 residues. CDR3 sequence: CASTPEGTGGDYGYTF. CDR3 in DNA: TGTGCCAGTACCCCTGAGGGGACAGGGGGCGACTATGGCTACACCTTC.

This clonotype was seen ten or more times. The chain combines TRBV5-1 with TRBJ2-7, with D unresolved. The length of the CDR3 is 18 residues. Germline V CDR1 and CDR2: SGHRS, YFSETQ. Deletions cut 0 bases from V and 0 bases from J, with 19 bases between. This CDR3 reads CASSLEVAGGISSYEQYF. The CDR3 bases are TGCGCCAGCAGCTTGGAGGTGGCAGGCGGAATCAGCTCCTACGAGCAGTACTTC.

This clonotype was observed at least ten times. The V gene is TRBV29-1, the J gene TRBJ2-7, with a tentative D call TRBD1 (6 bases). Trimming removed 4 bases from V and 4 bases from J, with 14 bases in between. The CDR3 length is 13 residues. Germline assignment: CDR1 SQVTM and CDR2 ANQGSEA. The CDR3 sequence is CSVAPDRTYEQYF. For the CDR3, the DNA is TGCAGCGTTGCACCGGACAGAACTTACGAGCAGTACTTC.

The chain recombines TRBV7-2 with TRBJ2-4, with no clear D. Germline V lookup: CDR1 SGHTA, CDR2 FQGNSA. V lost 1 base and J lost 4, with 5 bases in between. The CDR3 consists of 13 residues. Written as DNA, the CDR3 is TGTGCCAGCAGCTTAGGGCTAAAAAACATTCAGTACTTC. This encodes CASSLGLKNIQYF. Full variable domain (missing parts from reference TRBV7-2 and TRBJ2-4): GAGVSQSPSNKVTEKGKDVELRCDPISGHTALYWYRQSLGQGLEFLIYFQGNSAPDKSGLPSDRFSAERTGGSVSTLTIQRTQQEDSAVYLCASSLGLKNIQYFGAGTRLSVL.

This clonotype was seen ten or more times. The chain couples TRBV20-1 to TRBJ2-5; D ambiguous. The CDR3 spans 13 residues. The V end lost 4 bases, the J end lost 1 base, and 10 bases lay between the germline ends. Germline V lookup: CDR1 DFQATT, CDR2 SNEGSKA (reference sequence). The CDR3 region is CSAIFWGQETQYF. The CDR3 nucleotides are TGCAGTGCTATTTTTTGGGGCCAAGAGACCCAGTACTTC.

At least ten counts were recorded for this clonotype. This sequence joins TRBV11-2 and TRBJ1-2; D is undetermined. Germline-derived CDR1 and CDR2 are SGHAT and FQNNGV. V was cut by 2 bases and J by 3 bases, with 10 bases left in between. The CDR3 spans 14 residues. The CDR3 DNA reads as TGTGCCAGCAGCTTATCCGGCACCTACTATGGCTACACCTTC. Protein product: CASSLSGTYYGYTF.

This clonotype was seen repeatedly, ten times or more. The chain uses TRBV18 and TRBJ1-1, with a tentative D call TRBD1 (6 bases). This CDR3 is built from 11 residues. V dropped 2 bases and J dropped 10 bases, with 8 bases sitting between them. Germline CDR1 is KGHSH and CDR2 is LQKENI. CDR3: CASSPKQGAFF. CDR3 DNA sequence: TGTGCCAGCTCACCAAAACAGGGAGCTTTCTTT.

This clonotype was recorded at least ten times. This rearrangement joins TRBV28 to TRBJ2-7, with D perhaps TRBD1 (5 bases). This CDR3 comprises 13 residues. The germline CDR1 and CDR2 sequences are MDHEN and SYDVKM. The V and J ends lost 7 bases and 3 bases respectively, with 13 bases between them. The DNA for the CDR3 is TGTGCCAGCACCCAGGGTAGCCGCTACGAGCAGTACTTC. It specifies CASTQGSRYEQYF. Drawing the rest from reference TRBV28 and TRBJ2-7, the complete variable domain is DVKVTQSSRYLVKRTGEKVFLECVQDMDHENMFWYRQDPGLGLRLIYFSYDVKMKEKGDIPEGYSVSREKKERFSLILESASTNQTSMYLCASTQGSRYEQYFGPGTRLTVT.

The table lists this clonotype with many counts. V gene TRBV12-3 or TRBV12-4 combines with J gene TRBJ2-7, with no clear D. The CDR3 covers 13 residues. With 7 bases removed from V and 0 bases from J, the gap between germline ends came to 10 bases. CDR3 residues: CASNRPPSYEQYF. In DNA, the CDR3 is TGTGCCAGCAATCGGCCCCCCTCCTACGAGCAGTACTTC.

Details on this clonotype: Germline is not matched at one junction end, which may reflect a read error. This sequence joins TRBV12-3 or TRBV12-4 and TRBJ2-2; possibly TRBD1 or TRBD2 for D (6 bases each). The CDR3 contains 11 residues. CDR3 DNA sequence: TGTGCCAGCATGGGACTGGGGGCCTGGATTTTT. As protein: CASMGLGAWIF.

This clonotype appeared many times. The chain couples TRBV20-1 to TRBJ1-6; D perhaps matches TRBD1 (5 bases). V was pared by 5 bases and J by 8 bases, with 13 bases between. CDR1 is DFQATT, CDR2 SNEGSKA, per germline (reference sequence). This CDR3 comprises 13 residues. In DNA, the CDR3 is TGCAGTGCTGCCGGGACGGCTGATTCACCCCTCCACTTT. It specifies CSAAGTADSPLHF.

This chain joins TRBV29-1 and TRBJ1-1; D might be TRBD1 (6 bases). This CDR3 comprises 14 residues. Looked up from germline, CDR1 is SQVTM and CDR2 is ANQGSEA. V gave up 6 bases and J gave up 3 bases, with 17 bases separating them. The CDR3 region is CSVGQPRGYTEAFF. For the CDR3, the DNA is TGCAGCGTCGGACAGCCCAGAGGGTACACTGAAGCTTTCTTT.

This clonotype appeared many times. The CDR3 sequence: CASSIRDLSNQPQHF. The CDR3 coding sequence is TGTGCCAGCAGTATCCGGGACCTTAGCAATCAGCCCCAGCATTTT. V and J are TRBV6-5 and TRBJ1-5, with D perhaps TRBD1 (5 bases). Germline V gene sequence: CDR1 MNHEY, CDR2 SVGAGI. This CDR3 region has 15 residues. V was cut by 5 bases and J by 0 bases, with 11 bases left in between.

This clonotype showed up just once. The V gene is TRBV12-3 or TRBV12-4, the J gene TRBJ2-7; 7 bases align to TRBD1. CDR3 length: 14 residues. J lost 5 bases, V lost 0 bases, and 4 bases had no gene match. In DNA form, the CDR3 reads TGTGCCAGCAGTTTAGCACAGGGGTTCCACGAGCAGTACTTC. This translates into CASSLAQGFHEQYF.

In this sample, this clonotype turned up a few times. The V and J genes are TRBV18 and TRBJ2-7; D not certain. Trimming took 1 base from V and 5 from J, leaving 12 bases between them. CDR1 KGHSH and CDR2 LQKENI come from the germline V gene. This CDR3 region has 14 residues. DNA for the CDR3: TGTGCCAGCTCACCACTCCTAGATCTGGACGAGCAGTACTTC. Its translation is CASSPLLDLDEQYF.